These 18 T cell receptor beta chains were sequenced from one sample in a study of shared clonotypes between healthy human individuals (dated by TCRdb to the early 2020s). The receptor library was made with the immunoSEQ multiplex PCR assay. TCRdb took this table from immuneACCESS and kept in-frame rearrangements with V and J called. Such tables lack part of the clones; where checked against another copy, unresolved V genes explain under half of the gap, and the rest is unexplained. The sample records around 2.1 million clones, approximately 95% of which are singletons. The ten largest clones add up to roughly 0.13% of the sample. The sample comprised naive CD4+ T cells sorted from blood. The cell subset or site label here, explained by the study, means: CD45RA+ positively selected. The receptors were gathered from a man aged 18 to 35 in good health.

In this sample, this clone turned up once. The chain links TRBV6-5 to TRBJ2-4, with a possible D match to TRBD2 (5 bases). The CDR3 totals 15 residues. CDR1 MNHEY and CDR2 SVGAGI come from the germline V gene. With 4 bases removed from V and 6 bases from J, the gap between germline ends came to 16 bases. The CDR3 DNA reads TGTGCCAGCAGTTCTGGACTTATTGAGGGAAACATTCAGTACTTC. It codes for CASSSGLIEGNIQYF.

V is TRBV29-1 and J is TRBJ2-3, with a weak D call TRBD1 (6 bases). The V and J ends lost 6 bases and 4 bases respectively, with 17 bases between them. Germline CDR1 and CDR2: SQVTM and ANQGSEA. The CDR3 is 14 residues long. CDR3 in amino acids: CSVTGRGIPDTQYF. The CDR3 DNA is TGCAGCGTAACTGGCAGGGGCATCCCAGATACGCAGTATTTT.

The V and J genes are TRBV6-5 and TRBJ2-5; TRBD2 agrees at 14 bases. The CDR3 totals 16 residues. The germline V gene has CDR1 MNHEY and CDR2 SVGAGI. With V trimmed by 4 bases and J by 4 bases, 5 bases remained unmatched. The CDR3 region is CASSSLTSGGAETQYF. In DNA form, the CDR3 reads TGTGCCAGCAGTTCCTTGACTAGCGGGGGGGCAGAGACCCAGTACTTC.

The DNA for the CDR3 is TGTGCCAGCAGTGAAGGGATAGCGGGAGGGCCGGGCACAGATACGCAGTATTTT. Its translation is CASSEGIAGGPGTDTQYF. This chain uses TRBV2 with TRBJ2-3, with 11 bases fitting TRBD2. The CDR3 contains 18 residues. V lost 1 base to trimming and J lost 1 base; unmatched junction nucleotides: 7. Germline CDR1 SNHLY, CDR2 FYNNEI.

CDR3 bases: TGTGCCAGCAGTGAACGAGAATTGGGAGAGACCCAGTACTTC. It specifies CASSERELGETQYF. The chain joins TRBV6-1 to TRBJ2-5; unclear D gene. Trimming stripped 2 bases from V and 4 bases from J, with 11 bases between. This CDR3 is 14 amino acids long. Germline CDR1 MNHNS, CDR2 SASEGT.

The chain links TRBV29-1 to TRBJ2-1; no clear D gene. Trimming took 2 bases from V and 4 from J, leaving 6 bases between them. This CDR3 region has 12 residues. In germline, CDR1 is SQVTM, CDR2 ANQGSEA. The CDR3 DNA reads TGCAGCGTTGAACTCGAATACAATGAGCAGTTCTTC. It translates to CSVELEYNEQFF.

This clone was recorded only once. This rearrangement joins TRBV5-1 to TRBJ2-3, with D maybe TRBD1 (5 bases). The CDR3 sequence is 15 residues long. The V gene lost 4 bases and the J gene lost 1 base, with 13 bases spanning the gap. Germline V gives CDR1 SGHRS, CDR2 YFSETQ. The CDR3 is CASSPRGAGTDTQYF. In DNA form, the CDR3 reads TGCGCCAGCAGCCCGCGTGGGGCCGGCACAGATACGCAGTATTTT.

V and J are TRBV29-1 and TRBJ2-3; 10 nucleotides match TRBD2. CDR1 is SQVTM, CDR2 ANQGSEA, per germline. The V and J ends lost 6 bases and 0 bases, in that order; junction bases with no gene match: 6. The CDR3 has 15 residues. This chain's CDR3 is CSVRGLAVSTDTQYF. The CDR3 coding sequence is TGCAGCGTGAGAGGACTAGCGGTTAGCACAGATACGCAGTATTTT.

To note about this clone: Additional DNA sequences in this sample encode the identical CDR3. V usage is TRBV7-6 and J usage is TRBJ1-1; D is uncertain. Trimming stripped 1 base from V and 2 bases from J, with 5 bases between. Germline V gene sequence: CDR1 SGHVS, CDR2 FNYEAQ. The length of the CDR3 is 13 residues. This CDR3 is CASSLDSNTEAFF. CDR3 nucleotides: TGTGCCAGCAGCTTAGACAGTAACACTGAAGCTTTCTTT.

This clone occurred once. Other DNA sequences within the sample encode an identical CDR3. The chain combines TRBV5-1 with TRBJ2-1; 10 bases align to TRBD2. V shed 4 bases and J 0 bases; nucleotides not matched to a gene: 1. The CDR3 sequence is 15 residues long. From germline, CDR1 is SGHRS and CDR2 YFSETQ. The CDR3 DNA follows: TGCGCCAGCAGCCGGACTAGCGGCTCCTACAATGAGCAGTTCTTC. Amino acid sequence: CASSRTSGSYNEQFF.

Regarding this clone: The sample carries other DNA sequences with the same CDR3. The chain links TRBV5-4 to TRBJ2-3; 8 bases are shared with TRBD1. Germline trimming cut 4 bases from V and 1 base from J; bases unmatched to any gene: 5. CDR1 and CDR2 from the germline V gene are SGHNT and YYREEE (reference sequence). The CDR3 is 15 residues long. The CDR3 DNA is TGTGCCAGCAGCCTCAGGGGGCCGGGCACAGATACGCAGTATTTT. Translation: CASSLRGPGTDTQYF.

The V call is TRBV6-6, the J call TRBJ2-7, with D possibly TRBD2 on 7 matching bases. Per germline, CDR1 MNHNY and CDR2 SVGAGI (reference sequence). Trimming removed 5 bases from V and 5 bases from J, with 19 bases in between. This CDR3 comprises 15 residues. This chain's CDR3 is CASSPRGGARDEQYF. DNA of the CDR3: TGTGCCAGCAGTCCCCGAGGGGGGGCGCGGGACGAGCAGTACTTC.

The V gene is TRBV5-1, the J gene TRBJ1-1; unclear D gene. CDR3 size: 16 residues. The germline V and J ends were trimmed by 4 bases and 0 bases, with 16 bases remaining between them. CDR1 and CDR2 from the germline V gene are SGHRS and YFSETQ. CDR3 coding DNA: TGCGCCAGCAGCAAGCTTGGAAGTGGGGTGAACACTGAAGCTTTCTTT. As protein: CASSKLGSGVNTEAFF.

The chain combines TRBV30 with TRBJ2-2; 9 nucleotides align to TRBD1. The length of the CDR3 is 13 residues. Germline-derived CDR1 and CDR2 are GTSNPN and SVGIG (reference sequence). The CDR3, as DNA: TGTGCTTGGGACAGGGATGGAACCGGGGAGCTGTTTTTT. It yields the protein CAWDRDGTGELFF.

The J gene is TRBJ1-1, the V gene TRBV5-6, with TRBD1 identical over 7 bases. The germline V gene has CDR1 SGHDT and CDR2 YYEEEE. The junction had 5 bases not matched to a gene; V was cut back by 0 bases and J by 0 bases. CDR3 length equals 16 residues. The CDR3: CASSLGTGPMNTEAFF. Here the CDR3 DNA reads TGTGCCAGCAGCTTGGGGACAGGACCTATGAACACTGAAGCTTTCTTT.

The CDR3 DNA sequence: TGCGCCAGCAGCTTGATTGGGGCAGCAAATCAGCCCCAGCATTTT. Translation: CASSLIGAANQPQHF. This chain joins TRBV5-1 and TRBJ1-5, with TRBD1 as a possible D gene (5 bases). The CDR3 totals 15 residues. V lost 1 base, J lost 4 bases, and 12 bases lay in between. CDR1 and CDR2 from the germline V gene are SGHRS and YFSETQ.

The V call is TRBV5-1, the J call TRBJ1-5; the match to TRBD1 covers 8 bases. Trimming removed 0 bases from V and 6 bases from J; junction bases left unmatched: 8. Per germline, CDR1 SGHRS and CDR2 YFSETQ. The CDR3 sequence is 16 residues long. The CDR3 DNA follows: TGCGCCAGCAGCTTGGTGCCAGGGGGCTCCAGTCAGCCCCAGCATTTT. Its translation: CASSLVPGGSSQPQHF.

The table lists this clone with a count of one. The chain is built from TRBV21-1 and TRBJ2-7; the DNA was not used to check the table's D call, TRBD1. TRBV21-1 corresponds to a pseudogene. CDR3 length: 15 residues. The CDR3 nucleotides are TGTGCCAGCAGCAAGAGGACAGGGGCCGCCTACGAGCAGTACTTC. The encoded protein is CASSKRTGAAYEQYF.